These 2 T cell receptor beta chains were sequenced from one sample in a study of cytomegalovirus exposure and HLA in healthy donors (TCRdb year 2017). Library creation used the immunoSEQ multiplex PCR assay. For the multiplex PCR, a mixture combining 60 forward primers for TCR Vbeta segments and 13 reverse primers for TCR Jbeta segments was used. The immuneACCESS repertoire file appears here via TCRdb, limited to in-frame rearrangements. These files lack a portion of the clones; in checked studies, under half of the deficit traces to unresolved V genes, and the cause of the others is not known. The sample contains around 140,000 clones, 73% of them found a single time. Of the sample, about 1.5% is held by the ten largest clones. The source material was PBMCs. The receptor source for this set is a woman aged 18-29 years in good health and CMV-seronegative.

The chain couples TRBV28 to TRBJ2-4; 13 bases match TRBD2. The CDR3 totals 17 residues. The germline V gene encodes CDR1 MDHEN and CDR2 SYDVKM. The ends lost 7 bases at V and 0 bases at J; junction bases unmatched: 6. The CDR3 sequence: CASTKTSGGKAKNIQYF. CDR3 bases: TGTGCCAGCACCAAGACTAGCGGGGGGAAAGCCAAAAACATTCAGTACTTC. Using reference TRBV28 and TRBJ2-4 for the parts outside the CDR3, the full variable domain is DVKVTQSSRYLVKRTGEKVFLECVQDMDHENMFWYRQDPGLGLRLIYFSYDVKMKEKGDIPEGYSVSREKKERFSLILESASTNQTSMYLCASTKTSGGKAKNIQYFGAGTRLSVL.

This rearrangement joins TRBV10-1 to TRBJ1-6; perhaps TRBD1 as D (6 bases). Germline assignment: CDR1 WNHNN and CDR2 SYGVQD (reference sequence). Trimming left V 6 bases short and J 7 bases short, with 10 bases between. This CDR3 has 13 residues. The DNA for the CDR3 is TGCGCCAGCAGAGAACAGGGAAATTCACCCCTCCACTTT. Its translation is CASREQGNSPLHF.